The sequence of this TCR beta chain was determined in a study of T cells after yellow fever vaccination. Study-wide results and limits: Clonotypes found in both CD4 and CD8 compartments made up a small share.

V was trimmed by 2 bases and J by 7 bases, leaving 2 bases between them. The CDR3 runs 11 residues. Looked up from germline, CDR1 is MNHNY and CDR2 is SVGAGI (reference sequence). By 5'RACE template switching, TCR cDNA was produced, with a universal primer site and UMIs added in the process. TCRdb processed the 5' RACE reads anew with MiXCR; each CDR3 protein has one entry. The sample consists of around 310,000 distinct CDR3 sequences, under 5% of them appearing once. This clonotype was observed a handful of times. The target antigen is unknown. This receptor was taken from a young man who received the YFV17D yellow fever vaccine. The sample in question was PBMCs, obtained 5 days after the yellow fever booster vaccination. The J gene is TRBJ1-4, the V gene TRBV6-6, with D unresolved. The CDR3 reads CASSYVEKLFF. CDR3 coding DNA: TGTGCCAGCAGTTACGTTGAAAAACTGTTTTTT.